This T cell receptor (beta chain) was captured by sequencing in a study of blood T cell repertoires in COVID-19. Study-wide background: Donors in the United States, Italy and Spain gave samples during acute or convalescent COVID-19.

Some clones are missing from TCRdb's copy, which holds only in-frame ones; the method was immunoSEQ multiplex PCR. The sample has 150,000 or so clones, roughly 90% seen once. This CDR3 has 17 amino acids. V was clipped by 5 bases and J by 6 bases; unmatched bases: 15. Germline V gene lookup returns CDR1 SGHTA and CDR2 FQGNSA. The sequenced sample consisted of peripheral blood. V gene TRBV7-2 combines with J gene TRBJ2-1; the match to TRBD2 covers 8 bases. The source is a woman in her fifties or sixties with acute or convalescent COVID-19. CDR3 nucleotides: TGTGCCAGCAGCCCGCCCCGACTAGCGCTTAGTAGCAATGAGCAGTTCTTC. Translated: CASSPPRLALSSNEQFF.